The entry that follows covers one T cell receptor beta chain sequence. Its antigen is unidentified. PCR involved 60 Vbeta and 13 Jbeta primers. Sequenced by immunoSEQ multiplex PCR; TCRdb stores in-frame clones only, minus some. The sample lists 45,000 to 65,000 clones; 80% to 85% were seen once. Trimming removed 0 bases from V and 4 bases from J, with 7 bases in between. Germline assignment: CDR1 MNHEY and CDR2 SMNVEV (reference sequence). The CDR3 extends over 14 amino acids. The data stem from a study of cytomegalovirus exposure and HLA in healthy donors. The study's findings and limits: Versus the roughly 670-donor mean, an Asian-associated ancestry cluster reportedly showed fewer N-insertions in a later analysis. The study labeled fewer than 200 TCR beta chains cytomegalovirus-associated. By HLA locus, TCR association rates varied in a later analysis, with DRB1 showing the most and HLA-C the fewest.

The specimen was PBMCs. This rearrangement joins TRBV27 to TRBJ1-5; no clear D. The sequence derives from a man aged 25 to 40 in good health and CMV-seronegative. The CDR3 loop reads CASSLSPGNQPQHF. The CDR3 coding sequence is TGTGCCAGCAGTTTATCCCCCGGGAATCAGCCCCAGCATTTT.